This T cell receptor (beta chain) came from a study of blood T cell repertoires in COVID-19. Authors' processing steps: Amplification of reference gene primers provided the estimated nucleated cell counts. Here immunoSEQ multiplex PCR was the method, and the copy in TCRdb shows in-frame clones only, minus some. V and J calls and clone size are given by that table; D and trimming were obtained from the DNA. The sample carries 100,000 to 150,000 clones, approximately 84% recorded once. This CDR3 has 16 amino acids. The V and J ends lost 3 bases and 8 bases, in that order; junction bases with no gene match: 14. Germline V gene sequence: CDR1 MNHNY, CDR2 SVGAGI (reference sequence).

Sequencing was carried out using peripheral blood. The receptor was derived from a woman aged 80 or over with acute or convalescent COVID-19. The V and J genes are TRBV6-6 and TRBJ2-7; 9 bases line up with TRBD2. The CDR3 DNA reads TGTGCCAGCAGTTATCAGACCAGCGGGGGGTCTCCTCAGCAGTACTTC. Protein: CASSYQTSGGSPQQYF.